This T cell receptor beta chain comes out of a study of response to subunit inactivated influenza vaccine. Findings and caveats of the study: The authors offered the suggestion that each seasonal influenza vaccination recruits few new T cells.

TCRdb reprocessed the RT-PCR reads with MiXCR, giving one entry per CDR3 protein. The sample holds 710,000 or so distinct CDR3 sequences, approximately 14% seen once. This CDR3 is 13 amino acids long. With V trimmed by 5 bases and J by 8 bases, 8 bases remained unmatched. This clonotype was recorded at least ten times. Its antigen remains unknown. V usage is TRBV12-3 or TRBV12-4 and J usage is TRBJ1-2, with 7 positions matching TRBD1. The source material was PBMCs from blood, sampled about 11 days after vaccination. This TCR was recovered from a man over 45 who received an inactivated influenza vaccine. CDR3 in DNA: TGTGCCAGCAGTAACACAGGGGACGAGGGCTACACCTTC. It is translated as CASSNTGDEGYTF.